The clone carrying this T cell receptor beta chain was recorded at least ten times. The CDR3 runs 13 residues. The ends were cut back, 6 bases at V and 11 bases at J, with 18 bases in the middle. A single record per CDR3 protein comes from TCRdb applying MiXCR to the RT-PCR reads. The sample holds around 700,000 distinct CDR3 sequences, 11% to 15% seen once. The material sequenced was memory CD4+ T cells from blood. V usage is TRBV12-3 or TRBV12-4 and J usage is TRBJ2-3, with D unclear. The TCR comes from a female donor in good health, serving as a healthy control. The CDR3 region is CASSEGRTTQQYF. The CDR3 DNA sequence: TGTGCCAGCAGCGAAGGAAGGACCACGCAGCAGTATTTT.